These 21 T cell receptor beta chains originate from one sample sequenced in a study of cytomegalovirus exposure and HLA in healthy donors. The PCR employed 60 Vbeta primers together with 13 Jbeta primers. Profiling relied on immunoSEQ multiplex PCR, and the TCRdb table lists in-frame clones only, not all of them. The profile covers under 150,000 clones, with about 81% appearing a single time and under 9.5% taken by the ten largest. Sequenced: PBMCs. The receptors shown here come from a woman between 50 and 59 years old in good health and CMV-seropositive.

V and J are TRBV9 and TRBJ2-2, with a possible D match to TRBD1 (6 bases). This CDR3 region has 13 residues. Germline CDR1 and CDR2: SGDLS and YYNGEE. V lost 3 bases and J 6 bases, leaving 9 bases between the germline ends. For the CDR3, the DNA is TGTGCCAGCAGCGACAGGGTGGCCGGGGAGCTGTTTTTT. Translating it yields CASSDRVAGELFF.

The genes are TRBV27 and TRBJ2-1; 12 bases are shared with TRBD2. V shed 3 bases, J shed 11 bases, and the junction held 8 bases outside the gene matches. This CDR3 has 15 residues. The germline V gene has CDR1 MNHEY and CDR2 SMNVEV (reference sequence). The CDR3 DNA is TGTGCCAGCAGTTTTGGGGGACTAGCGGGTGGAAAGCAGTTCTTC. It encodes CASSFGGLAGGKQFF.

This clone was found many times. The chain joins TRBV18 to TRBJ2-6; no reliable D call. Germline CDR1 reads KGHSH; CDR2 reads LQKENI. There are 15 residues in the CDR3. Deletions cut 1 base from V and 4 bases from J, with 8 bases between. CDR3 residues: CASSPLESGANVLTF. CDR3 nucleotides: TGTGCCAGCTCACCACTAGAATCCGGGGCCAACGTCCTGACTTTC.

CDR3 amino acids: CATKGDRVNTGELFF. The CDR3 bases are TGCGCCACCAAAGGAGACAGGGTTAACACCGGGGAGCTGTTTTTT. The V call is TRBV5-1, the J call TRBJ2-2, with 7 bases matching TRBD1. V was pared by 9 bases and J by 2 bases, with 10 bases of the junction left unmatched. The CDR3 covers 15 residues. The germline CDR1 and CDR2 sequences are SGHRS and YFSETQ.

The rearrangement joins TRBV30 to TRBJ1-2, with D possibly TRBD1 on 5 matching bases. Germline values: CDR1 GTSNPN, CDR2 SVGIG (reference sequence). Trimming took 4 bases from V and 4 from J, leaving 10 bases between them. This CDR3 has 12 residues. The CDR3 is CAWTRASYGYTF. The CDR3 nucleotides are TGTGCCTGGACCAGGGCTAGCTATGGCTACACCTTC.

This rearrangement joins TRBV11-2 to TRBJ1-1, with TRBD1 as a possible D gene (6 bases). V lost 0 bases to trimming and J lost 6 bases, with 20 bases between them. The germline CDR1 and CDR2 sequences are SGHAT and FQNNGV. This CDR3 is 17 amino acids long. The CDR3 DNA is TGTGCCAGCAGCTTAGAGGTGTTGGGGTTAGGGGGGGCTGAAGCTTTCTTT. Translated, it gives CASSLEVLGLGGAEAFF. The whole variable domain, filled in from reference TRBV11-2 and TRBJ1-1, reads EAGVAQSPRYKIIEKRQSVAFWCNPISGHATLYWYQQILGQGPKLLIQFQNNGVVDDSQLPKDRFSAERLKGVDSTLKIQPAKLEDSAVYLCASSLEVLGLGGAEAFFGQGTRLTVV.

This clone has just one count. The CDR3 DNA reads as TGTGCCAGCACCCTCGGGAGTTTCCAAGAGACCCAGTACTTC. It encodes CASTLGSFQETQYF. The chain recombines TRBV6-6 with TRBJ2-5; maybe TRBD2 (6 bases). The ends were cut back, 7 bases at V and 1 base at J, with 13 bases in the middle. Germline values: CDR1 MNHNY, CDR2 SVGAGI (reference sequence). This CDR3 spans 14 amino acids.

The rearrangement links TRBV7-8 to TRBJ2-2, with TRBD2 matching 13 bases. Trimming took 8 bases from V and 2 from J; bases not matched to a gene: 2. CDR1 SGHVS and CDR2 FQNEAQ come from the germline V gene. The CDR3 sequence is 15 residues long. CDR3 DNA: TGTGCCAGCGGGGGACTAGCGGGAAACACCGGGGAGCTGTTTTTT. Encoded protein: CASGGLAGNTGELFF.

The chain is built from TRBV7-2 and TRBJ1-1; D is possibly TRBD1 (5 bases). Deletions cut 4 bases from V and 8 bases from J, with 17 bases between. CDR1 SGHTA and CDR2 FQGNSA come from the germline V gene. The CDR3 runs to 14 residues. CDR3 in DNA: TGTGCCAGCAGCTCACCTGGGGCCTTGCCGGAAGCTTTCTTT. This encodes CASSSPGALPEAFF.

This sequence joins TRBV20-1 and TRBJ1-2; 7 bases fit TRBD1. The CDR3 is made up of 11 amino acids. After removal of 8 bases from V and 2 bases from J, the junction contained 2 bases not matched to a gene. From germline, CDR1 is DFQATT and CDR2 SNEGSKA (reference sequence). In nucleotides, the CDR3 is TGCAGTACACAGGGGAACTATGGCTACACCTTC. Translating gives CSTQGNYGYTF.

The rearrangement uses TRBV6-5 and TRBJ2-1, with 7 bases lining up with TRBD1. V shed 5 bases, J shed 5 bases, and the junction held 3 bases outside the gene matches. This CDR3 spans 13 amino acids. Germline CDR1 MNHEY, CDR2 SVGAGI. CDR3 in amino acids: CASSRGTDNEQFF. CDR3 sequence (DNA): TGTGCCAGCAGTAGAGGGACAGACAATGAGCAGTTCTTC.

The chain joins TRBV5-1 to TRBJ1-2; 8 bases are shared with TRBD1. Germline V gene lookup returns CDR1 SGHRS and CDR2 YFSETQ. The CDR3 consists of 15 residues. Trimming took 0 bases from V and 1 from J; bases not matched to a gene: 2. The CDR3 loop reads CASSLETGGNYGYTF. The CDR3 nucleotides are TGCGCCAGCAGCTTGGAAACAGGGGGTAACTATGGCTACACCTTC.

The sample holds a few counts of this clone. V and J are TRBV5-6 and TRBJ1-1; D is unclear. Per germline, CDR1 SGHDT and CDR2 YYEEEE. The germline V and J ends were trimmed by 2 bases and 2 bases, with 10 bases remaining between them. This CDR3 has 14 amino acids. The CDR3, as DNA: TGTGCCAGCAGCTTCGGTCCGGTCAACACTGAAGCTTTCTTT. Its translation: CASSFGPVNTEAFF.

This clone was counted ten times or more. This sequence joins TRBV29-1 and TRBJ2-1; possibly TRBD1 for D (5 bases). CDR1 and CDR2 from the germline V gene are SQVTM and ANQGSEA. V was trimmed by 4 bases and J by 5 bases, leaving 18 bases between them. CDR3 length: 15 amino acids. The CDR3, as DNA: TGCAGCGTTGCAGGGAACCCCCTCAAGGACAATGAGCAGTTCTTC. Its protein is CSVAGNPLKDNEQFF.

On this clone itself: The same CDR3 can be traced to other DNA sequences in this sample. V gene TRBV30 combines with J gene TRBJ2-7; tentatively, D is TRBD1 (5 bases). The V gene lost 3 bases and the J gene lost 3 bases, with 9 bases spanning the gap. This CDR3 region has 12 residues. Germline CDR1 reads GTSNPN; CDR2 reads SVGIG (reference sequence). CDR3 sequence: CAWSTQGYEQYF. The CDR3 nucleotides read TGTGCCTGGAGCACCCAGGGCTACGAGCAGTACTTC.

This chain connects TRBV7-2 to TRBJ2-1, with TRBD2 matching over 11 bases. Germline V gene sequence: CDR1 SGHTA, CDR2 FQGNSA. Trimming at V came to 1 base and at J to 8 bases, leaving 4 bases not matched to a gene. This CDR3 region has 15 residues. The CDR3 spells CASSLVAGGHYEQFF. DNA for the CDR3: TGTGCCAGCAGCTTAGTAGCGGGGGGGCACTATGAGCAGTTCTTC.

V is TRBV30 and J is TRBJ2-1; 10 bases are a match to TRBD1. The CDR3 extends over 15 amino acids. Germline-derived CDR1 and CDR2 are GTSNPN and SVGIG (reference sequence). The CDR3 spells CATGRDRGRYNEQFF. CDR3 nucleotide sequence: TGTGCTACGGGGCGTGACAGGGGGCGTTACAATGAGCAGTTCTTC.

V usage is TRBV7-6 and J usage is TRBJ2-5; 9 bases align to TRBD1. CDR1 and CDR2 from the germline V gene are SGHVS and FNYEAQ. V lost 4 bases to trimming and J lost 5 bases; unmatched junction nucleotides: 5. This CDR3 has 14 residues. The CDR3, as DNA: TGTGCCAGCAGCTATAACAGGGGGCAGGAGACCCAGTACTTC. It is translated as CASSYNRGQETQYF.

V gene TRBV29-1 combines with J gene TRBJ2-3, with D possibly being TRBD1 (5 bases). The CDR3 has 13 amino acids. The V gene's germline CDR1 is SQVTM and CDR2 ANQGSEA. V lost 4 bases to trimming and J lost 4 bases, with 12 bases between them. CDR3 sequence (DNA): TGCAGCGTTGTCGTTGGGGCGGCAGATACGCAGTATTTT. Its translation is CSVVVGAADTQYF.

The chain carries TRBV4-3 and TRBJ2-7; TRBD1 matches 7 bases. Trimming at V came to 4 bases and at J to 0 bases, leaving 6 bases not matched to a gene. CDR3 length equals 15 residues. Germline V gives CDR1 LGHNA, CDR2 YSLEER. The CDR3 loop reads CASSLGQTDSYEQYF. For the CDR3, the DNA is TGCGCCAGCAGCCTGGGACAGACTGACTCCTACGAGCAGTACTTC.

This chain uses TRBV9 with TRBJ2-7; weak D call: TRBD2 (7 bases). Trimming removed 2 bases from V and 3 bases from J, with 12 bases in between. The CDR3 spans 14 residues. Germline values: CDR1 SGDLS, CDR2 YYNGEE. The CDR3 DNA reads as TGTGCCAGCAGCGTCGGGGGGCCTAGCTACGAGCAGTACTTC. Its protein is CASSVGGPSYEQYF.